One sample yielded the 10 T cell receptor beta chains listed below, sequenced in a study of early T cells in non-severe SARS-CoV-2 infection. TCRdb itself ran the 5' RACE reads through MiXCR, one entry per CDR3 protein. The data show about 48,000 distinct CDR3 sequences, 5% to 6.5% seen once. This specimen was whole blood, taken at baseline. The receptor set was obtained from an adult who was a healthcare worker with PCR-confirmed SARS-CoV-2 infection or an uninfected control (not recorded which).

This clonotype showed up many times. DNA of the CDR3: TGTGCCAGCAGCCAAGCCCGCGAGCAGTACTTC. Its translation: CASSQAREQYF. The rearrangement links TRBV14 to TRBJ2-7; D not resolved. CDR3 length: 11 residues. Trimming removed 1 base at V and 6 bases at J, with 4 bases between. Germline CDR1 SGHDN, CDR2 FVKESK.

This clonotype has a count of ten or more. This chain connects TRBV30 to TRBJ2-6, with D tentatively TRBD1 (7 bases). The CDR3 contains 15 residues. Germline CDR1 is GTSNPN and CDR2 is SVGIG (reference sequence). The CDR3 coding sequence is TGTGTCTCGACAGGGAGGTTCTCTGGGGCCAACGTCCTGACTTTC. The encoded protein is CVSTGRFSGANVLTF.

At least ten counts were recorded for this clonotype. The V gene is TRBV12-5, the J gene TRBJ2-7, with 10 bases matching TRBD1. Germline V gene sequence: CDR1 LGHNT, CDR2 FRNRAP. V shed 1 base and J 0 bases; nucleotides not matched to a gene: 6. The CDR3 has 17 amino acids. The CDR3 DNA follows: TGTGCTAGTGGTTTGGACCCGGGACAGGGGACCTCCTACGAGCAGTACTTC. Translated: CASGLDPGQGTSYEQYF.

This clonotype appeared many times. Germline and junction disagree at one end, which may indicate a read error. The chain couples TRBV20-1 to TRBJ2-3; no clear D. The CDR3 has 11 residues. Germline lookup yields CDR1 DFQATT and CDR2 SNEGSKA (reference sequence). DNA of the CDR3: TGCAGTGATAGAATCGCAGATACGCAGTATTTT. Translating gives CSDRIADTQYF.

This clonotype was counted at least ten times. This chain joins TRBV12-3 or TRBV12-4 and TRBJ1-4; D not certain. This CDR3 has 11 amino acids. The V end was cut by 3 bases, the J end by 7 bases, with 3 bases between. The CDR3 DNA reads TGTGCCAGCAGTTTGGGTGAAAAACTGTTTTTT. Encoded protein: CASSLGEKLFF.

This clonotype was recorded at least ten times. This rearrangement joins TRBV5-1 to TRBJ2-3, with 7 bases that match TRBD2. The CDR3 contains 16 residues. Germline assignment: CDR1 SGHRS and CDR2 YFSETQ. Trimming cost V 3 bases and J 1 base; bases outside gene matches: 8. The CDR3 loop reads CASSSRLAGGTDTQYF. The CDR3 nucleotides are TGCGCCAGCAGCTCCCGACTAGCCGGAGGCACAGATACGCAGTATTTT.

The chain recombines TRBV7-6 with TRBJ2-3, with TRBD2 matching over 11 bases. The ends lost 5 bases at V and 2 bases at J; junction bases unmatched: 6. Per the germline V gene, CDR1 is SGHVS and CDR2 is FNYEAQ. The CDR3 runs to 16 residues. CDR3 bases: TGTGCCAGCAGCCCCAATAGCGGGAGGGCCACAGATACGCAGTATTTT. Protein sequence: CASSPNSGRATDTQYF.

This rearrangement joins TRBV20-1 to TRBJ2-3; TRBD2 aligns across 11 bases. The CDR3 consists of 15 residues. V trimming: 6 bases; J trimming: 3 bases; junction bases outside the gene matches: 8. The germline V gene encodes CDR1 DFQATT and CDR2 SNEGSKA (reference sequence). CDR3 in amino acids: CSAEKTSGKTDTQYF. CDR3 sequence (DNA): TGCAGTGCAGAAAAGACTAGCGGGAAAACAGATACGCAGTATTTT.

This clonotype was counted at least ten times. The CDR3, as DNA: TGTGCCAGCAGTTCCCTTACAGGGGCTAGCACAGATACGCAGTATTTT. This encodes CASSSLTGASTDTQYF. The J gene is TRBJ2-3, the V gene TRBV12-3 or TRBV12-4, with 7 bases matching TRBD1. With V trimmed by 4 bases and J by 0 bases, 7 bases remained unmatched. This CDR3 contains 16 residues.

This clonotype was seen more than once but under ten times. V gene TRBV10-1 combines with J gene TRBJ1-2; D possibly corresponds to TRBD1 (5 bases). Per the germline V gene, CDR1 is WNHNN and CDR2 is SYGVQD (reference sequence). CDR3 size: 15 residues. V dropped 10 bases and J dropped 7 bases, with 25 bases sitting between them. CDR3 amino acids: CANPPAGPRGRGYTF. CDR3 nucleotides: TGCGCCAACCCCCCGGCCGGGCCGAGGGGCCGTGGCTACACCTTC.